The 19 T cell receptor beta chains below were found in one sample sequenced in a study of T cell responses to AZD1222 COVID-19 vaccine. Produced via immunoSEQ multiplex PCR; TCRdb's table is partial and in-frame only. Among 150,000 to 200,000 clones listed, about nine tenths were seen once. The material sequenced was peripheral blood, taken 28 days after the second AZD1222 dose. Receptor source: an adult who received the AZD1222 COVID-19 vaccine.

The chain links TRBV7-9 to TRBJ2-1; TRBD1 aligns across 9 bases. CDR3 length: 15 residues. The V and J ends lost 11 bases and 2 bases, in that order; junction bases with no gene match: 10. Germline CDR1 is SEHNR and CDR2 is FQNEAQ (reference sequence). CDR3 nucleotide sequence: TGTGCCGGAAGCCCCCGGACAGGGGCCTACAATGAGCAGTTCTTC. It specifies CAGSPRTGAYNEQFF. Drawing the rest from reference TRBV7-9 and TRBJ2-1, the complete variable domain is DTGVSQNPRHKITKRGQNVTFRCDPISEHNRLYWYRQTLGQGPEFLTYFQNEAQLEKSRLLSDRFSAERPKGSFSTLEIQRTEQGDSAMYLCAGSPRTGAYNEQFFGPGTRLTVL.

The CDR3, as DNA: TGTGCCAGCAGCCACGCGGGGGGCGCGAACAATCAGCCCCAGCATTTT. This encodes CASSHAGGANNQPQHF. The rearrangement uses TRBV3-1 (or the pseudogene TRBV3-2) and TRBJ1-5; D perhaps matches TRBD1 (6 bases). CDR1 is LGHDT, CDR2 YNNKEL, per germline (reference sequence). V lost 3 bases and J 3 bases, leaving 15 bases between the germline ends. The CDR3 extends over 16 amino acids.

The chain couples TRBV2 to TRBJ2-2; TRBD1 matches at 8 bases. CDR3 length: 15 residues. Trimming cost V 5 bases and J 5 bases; bases outside gene matches: 7. The germline V gene has CDR1 SNHLY and CDR2 FYNNEI. The DNA for the CDR3 is TGTGCCAGCAGTATCAGGGGGCTCGAAACCGGGGAGCTGTTTTTT. Its translation: CASSIRGLETGELFF.

The chain combines TRBV25-1 with TRBJ2-5; TRBD1 matches at 10 bases. The CDR3 covers 17 residues. In germline, CDR1 is MGHDK, CDR2 SYGVNS. After removal of 4 bases from V and 5 bases from J, the junction contained 13 bases not matched to a gene. The CDR3: CASSAGTGVDGRETQYF. The CDR3 DNA reads TGTGCCAGCAGTGCCGGGACAGGGGTCGACGGGAGGGAGACCCAGTACTTC.

The genes are TRBV9 and TRBJ2-3; 9 bases map to TRBD1. Germline lookup yields CDR1 SGDLS and CDR2 YYNGEE. V lost 7 bases, J lost 0 bases, and 15 bases stayed unmatched. CDR3 length: 18 amino acids. The CDR3 DNA sequence: TGTGCCAGCCTTCTTACCCGGGACAGGGACACTAGCACAGATACGCAGTATTTT. Translation: CASLLTRDRDTSTDTQYF.

The rearrangement uses TRBV7-9 and TRBJ2-5, with a possible D match to TRBD1 (6 bases). Germline V gene sequence: CDR1 SEHNR, CDR2 FQNEAQ (reference sequence). The CDR3 is 12 amino acids. V lost 5 bases and J 2 bases, leaving 6 bases between the germline ends. As DNA, the CDR3 is TGTGCCAGCAGCAGGGGGCAAGAGACCCAGTACTTC. It is translated as CASSRGQETQYF.

This clone has a single count. This chain joins TRBV6-5 and TRBJ2-7; D possibly uses TRBD1 or TRBD2 (5 bases each). Germline V gene lookup returns CDR1 MNHEY and CDR2 SVGAGI. V shed 4 bases and J shed 8 bases, with 9 bases lying between them. The length of the CDR3 is 11 residues. Here the CDR3 reads CASSSRGQQYF. The CDR3 DNA sequence: TGTGCCAGCAGTTCCCGGGGACAGCAGTACTTC.

The chain is built from TRBV6-5 and TRBJ1-1; maybe TRBD1 (5 bases). This CDR3 region has 15 residues. V was pared by 0 bases and J by 3 bases, with 11 bases between. CDR1 is MNHEY and CDR2 is SVGAGI in the germline V gene. The CDR3 here is CASSYSGTADTEAFF. Written as DNA, the CDR3 is TGTGCCAGCAGTTACTCCGGGACGGCCGACACTGAAGCTTTCTTT.

A word on this clone: The same CDR3 can be traced to other DNA sequences in this sample. V gene TRBV6-2 or TRBV6-3 combines with J gene TRBJ2-3; D not resolved. Germline CDR1 reads MNHEY; CDR2 reads SVGEGT. The V end lost 0 bases, the J end lost 0 bases, and 4 bases lay between the germline ends. This CDR3 comprises 14 residues. The CDR3 sequence is CASSYSTSTDTQYF. CDR3 nucleotide sequence: TGTGCCAGCAGTTACTCCACTAGCACAGATACGCAGTATTTT.

V usage is TRBV6-6 and J usage is TRBJ1-2; D not resolved. The CDR3 spans 16 residues. Germline CDR1 reads MNHNY; CDR2 reads SVGAGI (reference sequence). The V end was cut by 0 bases, the J end by 4 bases, with 15 bases between. CDR3 sequence: CASSYSAGAHPYGYTF. The CDR3 region has the DNA TGTGCCAGCAGTTACTCCGCAGGAGCACATCCCTATGGCTACACCTTC.

This clone was recorded once. The gene calls are TRBV5-6 and TRBJ2-3, with 8 bases fitting TRBD2. Germline assignment: CDR1 SGHDT and CDR2 YYEEEE. The V and J ends lost 2 bases and 1 base, in that order; junction bases with no gene match: 0. The CDR3 runs 14 residues. The CDR3 DNA is TGTGCCAGCAGCTTCGGGGGGGGCACAGATACGCAGTATTTT. This gives the protein CASSFGGGTDTQYF. The variable domain in full, completed from reference TRBV5-6 and TRBJ2-3, reads DAGVTQSPTHLIKTRGQQVTLRCSPKSGHDTVSWYQQALGQGPQFIFQYYEEEERQRGNFPDRFSGHQFPNYSSELNVNALLLGDSALYLCASSFGGGTDTQYFGPGTRLTVL.

This chain links TRBV10-2 with TRBJ2-2, with D unresolved. CDR1 is WSHSY and CDR2 is SAAADI in the germline V gene. V was shortened by 5 bases and J by 4 bases, with 11 bases between the two germline ends. This CDR3 comprises 14 residues. CDR3 region: CASSLGSVTGELFF. CDR3 DNA: TGCGCCAGCAGTCTGGGGTCCGTCACCGGGGAGCTGTTTTTT.

The CDR3 loop is CASRRTGGGDTQYF. The CDR3, as DNA: TGTGCCAGTCGGAGGACAGGGGGCGGAGATACGCAGTATTTT. This rearrangement joins TRBV21-1 to TRBJ2-3; the table's D call, TRBD1, has no DNA check behind it. TRBV21-1 counts as a pseudogene. This CDR3 region has 14 residues.

The gene calls are TRBV28 and TRBJ1-2; D is unclear. Germline-derived CDR1 and CDR2 are MDHEN and SYDVKM. V lost 3 bases, J lost 2 bases, and 13 bases lay in between. The CDR3 loop spans 15 amino acids. In DNA form, the CDR3 reads TGTGCCAGCAGTTTGGGTACAGTGATGAACTATGGCTACACCTTC. It translates to CASSLGTVMNYGYTF.

V and J are TRBV2 and TRBJ2-2, with a tentative D call TRBD2 (5 bases). Between the trimmed V and J ends, which lost 6 bases and 8 bases, there was a span of 7 bases. The CDR3 has 11 residues. The germline CDR1 and CDR2 sequences are SNHLY and FYNNEI. In nucleotides, the CDR3 is TGTGCCAGCAGGAGAGGGGGGGAGCTGTTTTTT. It translates to CASRRGGELFF. Full variable domain (outside the CDR3, taken from reference TRBV2 and TRBJ2-2): EPEVTQTPSHQVTQMGQEVILRCVPISNHLYFYWYRQILGQKVEFLVSFYNNEISEKSEIFDDQFSVERPDGSNFTLKIRSTKLEDSAMYFCASRRGGELFFGEGSRLTVL.

V and J are TRBV19 and TRBJ2-2; weak D call: TRBD1 (5 bases). This CDR3 contains 13 residues. Germline V gene data show CDR1 as LNHDA and CDR2 as SQIVND (reference sequence). V lost 10 bases, J lost 4 bases, and 13 bases lay in between. The CDR3, as DNA: TGTGCCACGGACACCCAAGGCACCGGGGAGCTGTTTTTT. Protein: CATDTQGTGELFF.

This chain joins TRBV7-8 and TRBJ2-5, with a weak D call TRBD2 (6 bases). The CDR3 contains 15 residues. V lost 5 bases, J lost 5 bases, and 18 bases lay in between. The germline CDR1 and CDR2 sequences are SGHVS and FQNEAQ. The CDR3 is CASSKGRRARETQYF. CDR3 bases: TGTGCCAGCAGCAAAGGGAGGAGGGCGAGGGAGACCCAGTACTTC.

The chain has TRBV7-9 and TRBJ1-1; D is possibly TRBD1 (6 bases). V gave up 1 base and J gave up 9 bases, with 9 bases separating them. Germline V lookup: CDR1 SEHNR, CDR2 FQNEAQ (reference sequence). This CDR3 spans 12 amino acids. The DNA of the CDR3 is TGTGCCAGCAGCTTAGACCAGGGGAAAGCTTTCTTT. This sequence encodes CASSLDQGKAFF.

The chain carries TRBV5-4 and TRBJ1-1; no definite D call. This CDR3 is 15 amino acids long. Germline V gene lookup returns CDR1 SGHNT and CDR2 YYREEE (reference sequence). V lost 1 base to trimming and J lost 1 base, with 11 bases between them. Here the CDR3 reads CASSLPLGRNTEAFF. In DNA, the CDR3 is TGTGCCAGCAGCTTGCCCCTTGGCAGGAACACTGAAGCTTTCTTT.